Following are 30 T cell receptor beta chains from one sample sequenced in a study of cytomegalovirus exposure and HLA in healthy donors. Libraries were prepared by immunoSEQ multiplex PCR; TCRdb keeps only in-frame clonotypes and omits some of them. The sample holds about 400,000 clones, 70% to 90% seen once. The sample consisted of PBMCs. These receptors were obtained from a woman aged 18-29 years in good health and CMV-seronegative.

As to this clone: One end of the junction varies from germline; a read error may be responsible. Additional DNA sequences in this sample encode the identical CDR3. The chain uses TRBV5-1 and TRBJ2-1; 16 bases map to TRBD2. The CDR3 spans 15 residues. Germline V gene sequence: CDR1 SGHRS, CDR2 YFSETQ. CDR3 DNA: TGCGCCAGCAGTTTGGGACTAGCGGGAGGGAATGAGCAGTTCTTC. Translating it yields CASSLGLAGGNEQFF. The full variable domain, rest sourced from reference TRBV5-1 and TRBJ2-1, is KAGVTQTPRYLIKTRGQQVTLSCSPISGHRSVSWYQQTPGQGLQFLFEYFSETQRNKGNFPGRFSGRQFSNSRSEMNVSTLELGDSALYLCASSLGLAGGNEQFFGPGTRLTVL.

This chain links TRBV2 with TRBJ2-7, with 11 bases aligning to TRBD1. V was pared by 8 bases and J by 3 bases, with 15 bases of the junction left unmatched. Germline V gene lookup returns CDR1 SNHLY and CDR2 FYNNEI. The CDR3 contains 17 residues. The CDR3 bases are TGTGCCAGCCCCGCTTCGCCGGACAGGGGGCAAGGCTACGAGCAGTACTTC. This encodes CASPASPDRGQGYEQYF.

This clone was seen once. This rearrangement joins TRBV6-1 to TRBJ1-1; D may be TRBD1 (6 bases). Trimming cost V 4 bases and J 4 bases, with 13 bases left between them. Per germline, CDR1 MNHNS and CDR2 SASEGT. The CDR3 spans 14 residues. In DNA, the CDR3 is TGTGCCAGCAGTGCCACAGGGTCGCGCACTGAAGCTTTCTTT. Its protein product is CASSATGSRTEAFF.

The rearrangement joins TRBV5-4 to TRBJ1-1, with 7 bases identical to TRBD1. The CDR3 runs to 16 residues. Germline loops: CDR1 SGHNT, CDR2 YYREEE (reference sequence). The J segment lost 2 bases and the V segment lost 4 bases, leaving 11 bases of the junction unmatched. The CDR3 reads CASSIGDSLINTEAFF. The CDR3 region has the DNA TGTGCCAGCAGCATTGGGGACAGCCTTATAAACACTGAAGCTTTCTTT.

The CDR3 region has the DNA TGTGCCAGCAGTATGAGGTCGACTGAAGCTTTCTTT. Its protein product is CASSMRSTEAFF. The rearrangement uses TRBV7-2 and TRBJ1-1; no reliable D call. The CDR3 sequence is 12 residues long. From germline, CDR1 is SGHTA and CDR2 FQGNSA. Trimming stripped 6 bases from V and 5 bases from J, with 10 bases between.

The CDR3 reads CASSILSTGVSEKLFF. The CDR3 DNA reads as TGTGCCAGCAGTATTCTCAGTACAGGGGTCAGTGAAAAACTGTTTTTT. This sequence joins TRBV28 and TRBJ1-4, with 7 nucleotides matching TRBD1. V was clipped by 5 bases and J by 7 bases; unmatched bases: 13. Germline values: CDR1 MDHEN, CDR2 SYDVKM. The CDR3 runs to 16 residues.

The rearrangement joins TRBV6-1 to TRBJ2-2; 9 bases fit TRBD2. Unmatched junction bases numbered 2, after V lost 3 bases and J lost 0 bases. Germline assignment: CDR1 MNHNS and CDR2 SASEGT. The CDR3 length is 16 residues. The CDR3: CASSEERGANTGELFF. The CDR3 region has the DNA TGTGCCAGCAGTGAGGAGCGGGGGGCGAACACCGGGGAGCTGTTTTTT.

This chain connects TRBV30 to TRBJ2-7, with TRBD2 matching 9 bases. The CDR3 runs 15 residues. Germline lookup yields CDR1 GTSNPN and CDR2 SVGIG (reference sequence). V shed 1 base and J 2 bases; nucleotides not matched to a gene: 6. The CDR3 protein is CAWSAGASGAYEQYF. The CDR3 coding sequence is TGTGCCTGGAGTGCCGGGGCTAGCGGGGCCTACGAGCAGTACTTC.

The chain links TRBV27 to TRBJ1-1, with D perhaps matching TRBD1 (5 bases). CDR3 length equals 14 residues. V lost 3 bases to trimming and J lost 6 bases, with 14 bases between them. Germline CDR1 and CDR2: MNHEY and SMNVEV (reference sequence). CDR3 DNA sequence: TGTGCCAGCAGTTTCGAGGCGGGGCGGGCTGAAGCTTTCTTT. Translation: CASSFEAGRAEAFF.

This sequence joins TRBV5-4 and TRBJ2-2; 11 bases match TRBD1. This CDR3 has 15 amino acids. V was clipped by 4 bases and J by 7 bases; unmatched bases: 6. CDR1 SGHNT and CDR2 YYREEE come from the germline V gene (reference sequence). CDR3 sequence reads: CASSIGTGGIGELFF. The CDR3 DNA reads as TGTGCCAGCAGCATAGGGACAGGGGGAATCGGGGAGCTGTTTTTT.

The chain uses TRBV19 and TRBJ1-2, with TRBD1 as a possible D gene (6 bases). The CDR3 runs to 16 residues. Per germline, CDR1 LNHDA and CDR2 SQIVND (reference sequence). V lost 5 bases and J lost 0, with 16 bases in between. In DNA, the CDR3 is TGTGCCAGTAGTCCGCGGACAGTGATAGCTAACTATGGCTACACCTTC. It codes for CASSPRTVIANYGYTF.

This chain connects TRBV27 to TRBJ2-7; tentative D call: TRBD1 (5 bases). The CDR3 contains 15 residues. Trimming stripped 2 bases from V and 2 bases from J, with 13 bases between. CDR1 is MNHEY, CDR2 SMNVEV, per germline (reference sequence). The CDR3 region is CASSLNEGVPYEQYF. In nucleotides, the CDR3 is TGTGCCAGCAGTTTAAATGAAGGGGTACCCTACGAGCAGTACTTC.

The genes are TRBV6-6 and TRBJ1-6, with unresolved D. Trimming took off 6 bases at V and 7 bases at J, with 10 bases between the two ends. Germline V gene lookup returns CDR1 MNHNY and CDR2 SVGAGI (reference sequence). The CDR3 is made up of 13 amino acids. The CDR3 DNA sequence: TGTGCCAGCAGATCCGGGTTCAATTCACCCCTCCACTTT. Protein: CASRSGFNSPLHF.

The chain uses TRBV5-4 and TRBJ2-5; perhaps TRBD1 as D (5 bases). Germline V gene data show CDR1 as SGHNT and CDR2 as YYREEE (reference sequence). Trimming took off 5 bases at V and 0 bases at J, with 5 bases between the two ends. This CDR3 has 12 residues. The DNA for the CDR3 is TGTGCCAGCAGAGGGGACCAAGAGACCCAGTACTTC. Translating it yields CASRGDQETQYF. Using reference TRBV5-4 and TRBJ2-5 for the parts outside the CDR3, the full variable domain is ETGVTQSPTHLIKTRGQQVTLRCSSQSGHNTVSWYQQALGQGPQFIFQYYREEENGRGNFPPRFSGLQFPNYSSELNVNALELDDSALYLCASRGDQETQYFGPGTRLLVL.

This sequence joins TRBV2 and TRBJ1-6; D is undetermined. Germline V gene data show CDR1 as SNHLY and CDR2 as FYNNEI. The CDR3 is 14 residues long. With 6 bases removed from V and 6 bases from J, the gap between germline ends came to 12 bases. This chain's CDR3 is CASSPSNRNSPLHF. In DNA, the CDR3 is TGTGCCAGCAGCCCCTCTAACCGTAATTCACCCCTCCACTTT.

CDR3 in DNA: TGTGCCAGCAGCCCCCGGGCCCAGCGGACGGCTTCTTCAGAGCAGTTCTTC. It is translated as CASSPRAQRTASSEQFF. The chain recombines TRBV14 with TRBJ2-1, with a weak D call TRBD2 (5 bases). V was clipped by 4 bases and J by 10 bases, with 26 bases between them. CDR3 length: 17 amino acids. Germline assignment: CDR1 SGHDN and CDR2 FVKESK.

The rearrangement uses TRBV15 and TRBJ1-2, with 7 bases aligning to TRBD1. Looked up from germline, CDR1 is LNHNV and CDR2 is YYDKDF (reference sequence). Trimming took 0 bases from V and 6 from J; bases not matched to a gene: 7. The CDR3 consists of 15 residues. The CDR3 is CATSRDKVRGNGYTF. In DNA, the CDR3 is TGTGCCACCAGCAGAGATAAGGTCAGGGGGAATGGCTACACCTTC.

The chain employs TRBV11-1 and TRBJ2-1; tentative D call: TRBD2 (6 bases). Germline assignment: CDR1 SGHAT and CDR2 FQDESV (reference sequence). The germline V and J ends were trimmed by 4 bases and 2 bases, with 12 bases remaining between them. The CDR3 is 15 amino acids. In nucleotides, the CDR3 is TGTGCCAGCAGCTGGGGCGGGAAAACCTACAATGAGCAGTTCTTC. Protein product: CASSWGGKTYNEQFF.

This sequence joins TRBV6-6 and TRBJ1-3, with D perhaps matching TRBD1 (5 bases). Trimming cost V 6 bases and J 8 bases, with 11 bases left between them. Looked up from germline, CDR1 is MNHNY and CDR2 is SVGAGI (reference sequence). CDR3 length: 12 amino acids. The CDR3 bases are TGTGCCAGCAGGGCCGGGGGGGACACCATATATTTT. This codes for CASRAGGDTIYF.

The sample holds a few counts of this clone. The chain joins TRBV28 to TRBJ1-5; possibly TRBD1 for D (5 bases). The length of the CDR3 is 14 residues. V was cut by 7 bases and J by 4 bases, with 14 bases left in between. CDR1 and CDR2 from the germline V gene are MDHEN and SYDVKM. The CDR3 loop is CASNRPGGNQPQHF. CDR3 sequence (DNA): TGTGCCAGCAACCGACCGGGGGGTAATCAGCCCCAGCATTTT.

The chain combines TRBV27 with TRBJ1-6; D is uncertain. Trimming removed 5 bases from V and 0 bases from J, with 11 bases in between. The CDR3 runs to 16 residues. CDR1 and CDR2 from the germline V gene are MNHEY and SMNVEV (reference sequence). The CDR3 region has the DNA TGTGCCAGCAGTGCGGTCCTAAGCTCCTATAATTCACCCCTCCACTTT. Translating it yields CASSAVLSSYNSPLHF.

This chain connects TRBV18 to TRBJ2-2; TRBD2 aligns across 10 bases. Germline V lookup: CDR1 KGHSH, CDR2 LQKENI. V dropped 5 bases and J dropped 7; count of bases not matched to a gene: 7. The CDR3 has 15 residues. CDR3 coding DNA: TGTGCCAGCTCAGTCACTAGCGGGGACGTCGGGGAGCTGTTTTTT. It is translated as CASSVTSGDVGELFF. The full variable domain, with the rest looked up from reference TRBV18 and TRBJ2-2, is NAGVMQNPRHLVRRRGQEARLRCSPMKGHSHVYWYRQLPEEGLKFMVYLQKENIIDESGMPKERFSAEFPKEGPSILRIQQVVRGDSAAYFCASSVTSGDVGELFFGEGSRLTVL.

The chain links TRBV15 to TRBJ2-7; D remains ambiguous. With 3 bases removed from V and 0 bases from J, the gap between germline ends came to 9 bases. Per germline, CDR1 LNHNV and CDR2 YYDKDF (reference sequence). This CDR3 spans 14 amino acids. CDR3 coding DNA: TGTGCCACCAGCAGGGCGACGGGCTCCTACGAGCAGTACTTC. Amino acids: CATSRATGSYEQYF.

The rearrangement uses TRBV28 and TRBJ2-1, with 7 bases aligning to TRBD1. After removal of 11 bases from V and 8 bases from J, the junction contained 15 bases not matched to a gene. The CDR3 has 14 amino acids. Per germline, CDR1 MDHEN and CDR2 SYDVKM. The chain's CDR3 is CASTGTVLRDEQFF. The DNA for the CDR3 is TGTGCCTCGACAGGGACGGTCCTTCGCGATGAGCAGTTCTTC.

This chain uses TRBV7-6 with TRBJ2-1; 11 bases line up with TRBD2. J lost 6 bases, V lost 0 bases, and 7 bases had no gene match. Germline assignment: CDR1 SGHVS and CDR2 FNYEAQ. This CDR3 spans 17 amino acids. The CDR3 protein is CASSLALVAGGVNEQFF. Written as DNA, the CDR3 is TGTGCCAGCAGCTTAGCGCTGGTAGCGGGGGGGGTCAATGAGCAGTTCTTC.

The chain uses TRBV4-1 and TRBJ2-7; 14 nucleotides line up with TRBD2. The junction had 10 bases not matched to a gene; V was cut back by 4 bases and J by 5 bases. CDR1 MGHRA and CDR2 YSYEKL come from the germline V gene. CDR3 length: 17 residues. CDR3 sequence (DNA): TGCGCCAGCAGCCGTCGACTAGCGGGAGGGCCTATGAACGAGCAGTACTTC. As protein: CASSRRLAGGPMNEQYF.

The chain has TRBV4-1 and TRBJ2-1; D is unresolved. The CDR3 is 13 amino acids. Trimming removed 1 base from V and 8 bases from J, with 9 bases in between. In germline, CDR1 is MGHRA, CDR2 YSYEKL. CDR3: CASSQGRPYEQFF. The DNA for the CDR3 is TGCGCCAGCAGCCAAGGGAGACCCTATGAGCAGTTCTTC.

This chain connects TRBV11-2 to TRBJ2-3, with 9 positions matching TRBD2. Looked up from germline, CDR1 is SGHAT and CDR2 is FQNNGV. V lost 1 base, J lost 6 bases, and 5 bases stayed unmatched. This CDR3 is 15 amino acids long. CDR3 sequence reads: CASSLGGGEMDTQYF. The CDR3 DNA reads as TGTGCCAGCAGCTTAGGCGGGGGGGAGATGGATACGCAGTATTTT.

The rearrangement links TRBV19 to TRBJ1-6, with TRBD1 identical over 7 bases. Germline lookup yields CDR1 LNHDA and CDR2 SQIVND (reference sequence). The CDR3 totals 15 residues. The junction had 11 bases not matched to a gene; V was cut back by 4 bases and J by 11 bases. The CDR3 is CASSRDRVSGTPLHF. The CDR3 DNA reads TGTGCCAGTAGTAGGGACAGAGTCTCTGGGACACCCCTCCACTTT.

This chain joins TRBV2 and TRBJ2-1; 8 nucleotides align to TRBD1. Germline V CDR1 and CDR2: SNHLY, FYNNEI. Trimming took 5 bases from V and 5 from J; bases not matched to a gene: 2. The CDR3 runs 13 residues. CDR3 in amino acids: CASSRTGNNEQFF. The CDR3 coding sequence is TGTGCCAGCAGTAGGACAGGGAACAATGAGCAGTTCTTC.